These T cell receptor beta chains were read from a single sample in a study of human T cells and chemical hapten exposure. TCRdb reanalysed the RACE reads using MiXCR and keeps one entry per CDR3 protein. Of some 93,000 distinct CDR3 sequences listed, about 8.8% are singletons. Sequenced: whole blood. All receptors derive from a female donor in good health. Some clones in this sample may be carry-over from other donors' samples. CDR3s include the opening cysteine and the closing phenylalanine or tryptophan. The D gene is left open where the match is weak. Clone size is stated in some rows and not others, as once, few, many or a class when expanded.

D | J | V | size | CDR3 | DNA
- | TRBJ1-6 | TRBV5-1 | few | CASSLQTEGWGVNSPLHF | TGCGCCAGCAGCCTACAAACTGAGGGGTGGGGTGTGAATTCACCCCTCCACTTT
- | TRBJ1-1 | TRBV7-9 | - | CASSTDSWTELNTEAFF | TGTGCCAGCAGCACCGATTCCTGGACAGAATTGAACACTGAAGCTTTCTTT
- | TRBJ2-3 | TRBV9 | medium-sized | CASSVEGADTQYF | TGTGCCAGCAGCGTAGAAGGGGCAGATACGCAGTATTTT
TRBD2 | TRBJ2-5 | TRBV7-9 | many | CASSPSRLAGVLRQETQYF | TGTGCCAGCAGCCCCAGTCGACTAGCGGGAGTATTAAGACAAGAGACCCAGTACTTC
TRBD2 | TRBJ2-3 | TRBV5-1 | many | CASAQREATDTQYF | TGCGCCAGCGCTCAGCGGGAGGCGACAGATACGCAGTATTTT
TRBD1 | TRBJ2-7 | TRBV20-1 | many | CSASRTGAASYEQYF | TGCAGTGCCTCACGGACAGGGGCCGCTAGCTACGAGCAGTACTTC
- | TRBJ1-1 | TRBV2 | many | CASRDRVVEAFF | TGTGCCAGCAGGGACAGAGTTGTTGAAGCTTTCTTT
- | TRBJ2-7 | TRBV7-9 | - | CASSFNGPSYEQYF | TGTGCCAGCAGCTTCAACGGGCCTTCCTACGAGCAGTACTTC
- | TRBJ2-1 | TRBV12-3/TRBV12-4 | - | CASSLSQCNEQFF | TGTGCCAGCAGTTTAAGCCAGTGCAATGAGCAGTTCTTC
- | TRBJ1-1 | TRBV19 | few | CASISGRFAFF | TGTGCCTCAATCTCAGGGCGATTCGCTTTCTTT
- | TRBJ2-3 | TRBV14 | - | CASSQDWDGTDTQYF | TGTGCCAGCAGCCAAGATTGGGACGGCACAGATACGCAGTATTTT
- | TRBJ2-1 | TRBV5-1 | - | CASSSPSNEQFF | TGCGCCAGCAGCTCCCCATCCAATGAGCAGTTCTTC
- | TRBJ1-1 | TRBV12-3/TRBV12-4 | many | CASSVTWAEAFF | TGTGCCAGCAGCGTTACTTGGGCTGAAGCTTTCTTT
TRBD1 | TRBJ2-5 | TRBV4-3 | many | CASSQGGTGTETQYF | TGCGCCAGCAGCCAAGGAGGGACAGGGACAGAGACCCAGTACTTC